This TCR beta chain comes out of a study of blood T cell repertoires in COVID-19. In germline, CDR1 is SGHTS, CDR2 YDEGEE. V was pared by 4 bases and J by 4 bases, with 4 bases of the junction left unmatched. The CDR3 consists of 13 residues. Assay used: immunoSEQ multiplex PCR; TCRdb lists only in-frame clones, some missing. Of approximately 110,000 clones detected, roughly 88% appear once; the ten largest clones hold approximately 5%. The chain has TRBV5-8 and TRBJ1-1, with 7 bases identical to TRBD1. This sequence was found in a human donor in a cohort sampled during active COVID-19. Sequencing used peripheral blood. As DNA, the CDR3 is TGTGCCAGCAGCCGATGGACAGGCACTGAAGCTTTCTTT. It translates to CASSRWTGTEAFF.